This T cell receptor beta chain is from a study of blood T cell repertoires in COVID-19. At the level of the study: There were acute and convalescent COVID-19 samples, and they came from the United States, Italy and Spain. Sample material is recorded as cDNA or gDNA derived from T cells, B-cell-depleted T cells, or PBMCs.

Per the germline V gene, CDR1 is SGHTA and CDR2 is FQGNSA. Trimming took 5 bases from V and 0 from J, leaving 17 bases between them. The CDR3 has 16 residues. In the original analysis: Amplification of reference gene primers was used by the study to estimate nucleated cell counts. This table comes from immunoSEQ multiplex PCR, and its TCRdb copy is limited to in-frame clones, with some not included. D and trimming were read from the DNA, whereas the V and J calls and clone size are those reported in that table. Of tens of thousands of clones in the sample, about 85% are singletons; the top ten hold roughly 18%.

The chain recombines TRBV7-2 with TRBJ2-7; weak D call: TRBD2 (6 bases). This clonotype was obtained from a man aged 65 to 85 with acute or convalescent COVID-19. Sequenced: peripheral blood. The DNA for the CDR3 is TGTGCCAGCAGCCATACGTGGCGGGGACGCTCCTACGAGCAGTACTTC. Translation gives CASSHTWRGRSYEQYF.